Below are 28 T cell receptor beta chains sequenced from a single sample in a study of T cell changes during pregnancy in multiple sclerosis. The table came from immunoSEQ multiplex PCR; TCRdb's copy has only in-frame clones and leaves some out. Of approximately 73,000 clones in the sample, just over 90% were seen once. The sequences come from CD4+ T cells from peripheral blood mononuclear cells, collected before pregnancy. The receptors derive from a female donor with multiple sclerosis, enrolled in a pregnancy study.

The chain joins TRBV7-2 to TRBJ1-2; possibly TRBD1 for D (5 bases). Trimming took off 6 bases at V and 4 bases at J, with 15 bases between the two ends. Per germline, CDR1 SGHTA and CDR2 FQGNSA. The CDR3 is 14 residues long. CDR3 nucleotide sequence: TGTGCCAGCAGTTTCGACAGTAGTGTCTATGGCTACACCTTC. Its translation is CASSFDSSVYGYTF.

The V call is TRBV6-5, the J call TRBJ1-1; D is possibly TRBD1 (5 bases). V was pared by 3 bases and J by 1 base, with 15 bases between. The CDR3 is 16 amino acids. Germline CDR1 and CDR2: MNHEY and SVGAGI. CDR3 protein: CASSYLQGTGNTEAFF. The CDR3, as DNA: TGTGCCAGCAGTTATCTGCAGGGAACGGGGAACACTGAAGCTTTCTTT.

The chain combines TRBV27 with TRBJ1-1; no reliable D call. Germline V gene data show CDR1 as MNHEY and CDR2 as SMNVEV (reference sequence). V dropped 2 bases and J dropped 1 base, with 8 bases sitting between them. There are 14 residues in the CDR3. The CDR3 is CASSLEVGNTEAFF. The DNA of the CDR3 is TGTGCCAGCAGTTTAGAGGTGGGGAACACTGAAGCTTTCTTT.

The genes are TRBV6-6 and TRBJ2-5; no definite D call. The CDR3 has 16 residues. V was trimmed by 2 bases and J by 2 bases, leaving 15 bases between them. Germline V lookup: CDR1 MNHNY, CDR2 SVGAGI (reference sequence). The CDR3 spells CASSYPRTPKQETQYF. CDR3 nucleotides: TGTGCCAGCAGTTACCCCAGAACGCCCAAACAAGAGACCCAGTACTTC.

The chain recombines TRBV6-5 with TRBJ2-5, with a weak D call TRBD1 (6 bases). Germline V gene lookup returns CDR1 MNHEY and CDR2 SVGAGI. Trimming left V 6 bases short and J 1 base short, with 9 bases between. This CDR3 spans 13 amino acids. The CDR3 DNA is TGTGCCAGCAGCTGGACAGTCCAAGAGACCCAGTACTTC. This translates into CASSWTVQETQYF.

The rearrangement links TRBV7-2 to TRBJ1-6; 9 bases fit TRBD1. Trimming at V came to 3 bases and at J to 5 bases, leaving 2 bases not matched to a gene. CDR3 length equals 15 residues. CDR1 is SGHTA, CDR2 FQGNSA, per germline. The CDR3 DNA reads as TGTGCCAGCAGCTTCGACAGGGGGAATAATTCACCCCTCCACTTT. It specifies CASSFDRGNNSPLHF.

The chain is built from TRBV13 and TRBJ2-7, with D tentatively TRBD1 (6 bases). The CDR3 loop spans 15 amino acids. CDR1 and CDR2 (germline): PRHDT, FYEKMQ (reference sequence). The V end lost 6 bases, the J end lost 0 bases, and 15 bases lay between the germline ends. DNA for the CDR3: TGTGCCAGCAGTATCAGACAGGACTTCTCCTACGAGCAGTACTTC. Protein product: CASSIRQDFSYEQYF.

This sequence joins TRBV7-2 and TRBJ1-5; 8 positions match TRBD1. Germline CDR1 reads SGHTA; CDR2 reads FQGNSA. J gave up 6 bases and V 1 base, and 2 bases lay outside the gene matches. The CDR3 is 14 amino acids. In DNA form, the CDR3 reads TGTGCCAGCAGCTTAGGCGACAGGGGTCAGCCCCAGCATTTT. Its protein product is CASSLGDRGQPQHF.

The chain links TRBV30 to TRBJ1-5, with D maybe TRBD1 (5 bases). V lost 1 base to trimming and J lost 10 bases, with 17 bases between them. The CDR3 loop spans 14 amino acids. Looked up from germline, CDR1 is GTSNPN and CDR2 is SVGIG (reference sequence). The CDR3 DNA sequence: TGTGCCTGGAGTGAATCTCTGGGGCGCGATCCCCAGCATTTT. As protein: CAWSESLGRDPQHF.

This chain uses TRBV6-1 with TRBJ1-2; D is undetermined. CDR3 length equals 13 residues. V was clipped by 3 bases and J by 4 bases, with 9 bases between them. Germline V CDR1 and CDR2: MNHNS, SASEGT. The CDR3 here is CASSERGGYGYTF. The CDR3 DNA follows: TGTGCCAGCAGTGAGCGGGGAGGCTATGGCTACACCTTC.

This chain connects TRBV27 to TRBJ2-7, with D tentatively TRBD2 (6 bases). Germline CDR1 is MNHEY and CDR2 is SMNVEV (reference sequence). The length of the CDR3 is 14 residues. The V end was cut by 5 bases, the J end by 7 bases, with 18 bases between. The CDR3 region is CASSLGGRIAEQYF. The CDR3 bases are TGTGCCAGCAGTCTGGGGGGACGGATCGCGGAGCAGTACTTC.

V and J are TRBV6-5 and TRBJ1-2; 8 bases agree with TRBD1. Trimming removed 2 bases from V and 10 bases from J; junction bases left unmatched: 9. Germline lookup yields CDR1 MNHEY and CDR2 SVGAGI. The CDR3 is 14 residues long. CDR3 sequence reads: CASSYDWTGMDYTF. Written as DNA, the CDR3 is TGTGCCAGCAGTTACGATTGGACAGGGATGGACTACACCTTC.

The chain uses TRBV23-1 and TRBJ2-7, with 14 positions matching TRBD2. TRBV23-1 is recorded as an ORF, its role being uncertain. With 3 bases clipped from V and 3 bases from J, the junction kept 16 bases outside the gene matches. There are 20 residues in the CDR3. CDR3 region: CASSHRESGTSGRLVYEQYF. The CDR3 nucleotides read TGCGCCAGCAGTCACCGGGAAAGCGGGACTAGCGGGAGATTGGTCTACGAGCAGTACTTC.

This clone was seen only a few times. V gene TRBV27 combines with J gene TRBJ1-1; TRBD1 might be the D (5 bases). Trimming left V 7 bases short and J 11 bases short, with 17 bases between. CDR3 size: 12 residues. Germline V CDR1 and CDR2: MNHEY, SMNVEV (reference sequence). The CDR3 DNA is TGTGCCAGCATTTCCCCCGGGGGGGTGGCTTTCTTT. Its protein is CASISPGGVAFF.

The chain couples TRBV11-3 to TRBJ1-1; D call uncertain. This CDR3 contains 13 residues. V shed 2 bases and J shed 0 bases, with 4 bases lying between them. Germline values: CDR1 SGHNT, CDR2 YENEEA. This CDR3 reads CASSLNLNTEAFF. For the CDR3, the DNA is TGTGCCAGCAGCTTAAACTTGAACACTGAAGCTTTCTTT.

The chain carries TRBV28 and TRBJ1-4; 8 bases align to TRBD1. CDR1 and CDR2 from the germline V gene are MDHEN and SYDVKM. The CDR3 has 17 residues. Germline trimming cut 3 bases from V and 0 bases from J; bases unmatched to any gene: 6. CDR3 loop: CASSFFDRGTTNEKLFF. CDR3 DNA: TGTGCCAGCAGTTTTTTTGACAGGGGAACAACTAATGAAAAACTGTTTTTT.

On this clone: Other DNA sequences in this specimen translate into the identical CDR3. This rearrangement joins TRBV5-1 to TRBJ2-3; 9 nucleotides agree with TRBD1. V shed 3 bases and J 3 bases; nucleotides not matched to a gene: 2. Germline assignment: CDR1 SGHRS and CDR2 YFSETQ. The length of the CDR3 is 14 residues. The CDR3 sequence is CASSSGQGTDTQYF. The CDR3, as DNA: TGCGCCAGCAGCTCGGGACAGGGTACAGATACGCAGTATTTT.

The chain couples TRBV7-9 to TRBJ2-7; TRBD2 matches 11 bases. Germline V gene data show CDR1 as SEHNR and CDR2 as FQNEAQ (reference sequence). The V gene end was trimmed by 5 bases and the J gene end by 2 bases; junction bases not matched to a gene: 5. The CDR3 runs to 15 residues. The CDR3 region has the DNA TGTGCCAGCAGCCCTCTACTAGCGGGAGCCTACGAGCAGTACTTC. This gives the protein CASSPLLAGAYEQYF. The full variable domain, completed using reference TRBV7-9 and TRBJ2-7, is DTGVSQNPRHKITKRGQNVTFRCDPISEHNRLYWYRQTLGQGPEFLTYFQNEAQLEKSRLLSDRFSAERPKGSFSTLEIQRTEQGDSAMYLCASSPLLAGAYEQYFGPGTRLTVT.

The rearrangement links TRBV6-5 to TRBJ2-7, with a possible D match to TRBD1 (5 bases). V lost 6 bases and J lost 5, with 14 bases in between. CDR1 is MNHEY and CDR2 is SVGAGI in the germline V gene. This CDR3 is built from 13 residues. The CDR3 sequence: CASRATGSNEQYF. As DNA, the CDR3 is TGTGCCAGCAGAGCCACAGGCTCGAACGAGCAGTACTTC.

This clone was counted ten times or more. J is TRBJ1-1 and V is TRBV18; unclear D gene. Germline CDR1 reads KGHSH; CDR2 reads LQKENI. The germline V and J ends were trimmed by 3 bases and 1 base, with 12 bases remaining between them. CDR3 length equals 15 residues. Here the CDR3 reads CASSPPDMRNTEAFF. CDR3 DNA: TGTGCCAGCTCACCCCCCGACATGAGGAACACTGAAGCTTTCTTT.

The V and J genes are TRBV5-1 and TRBJ2-5; D possibly corresponds to TRBD1 (5 bases). Germline V gene data show CDR1 as SGHRS and CDR2 as YFSETQ. This CDR3 region has 16 residues. Trimming took 2 bases from V and 2 from J, leaving 16 bases between them. The CDR3 is CASSFQTDPRQETQYF. CDR3 DNA sequence: TGCGCCAGCAGCTTTCAGACAGACCCAAGGCAAGAGACCCAGTACTTC.

The table lists this clone with a few counts. V usage is TRBV30 and J usage is TRBJ1-4, with D hard to call. This CDR3 has 13 amino acids. In germline, CDR1 is GTSNPN, CDR2 SVGIG (reference sequence). Trimming took off 2 bases at V and 7 bases at J, with 11 bases between the two ends. As DNA, the CDR3 is TGTGCCTGGAGTTTCGGGGAGAGTGAAAAACTGTTTTTT. Translated: CAWSFGESEKLFF.

This rearrangement joins TRBV2 to TRBJ2-7, with D tentatively TRBD2 (5 bases). CDR3 length equals 15 residues. Germline CDR1 SNHLY, CDR2 FYNNEI. Trimming took 2 bases from V and 0 from J, leaving 11 bases between them. The CDR3 coding sequence is TGTGCCAGCAGTGAAAACGCCGGGGACTCCTACGAGCAGTACTTC. It translates to CASSENAGDSYEQYF.

DNA for the CDR3: TGTGCCAGCAGGTCCTTGGGGGGGGGCTCAAATCAGCCCCAGCATTTT. Amino acid sequence: CASRSLGGGSNQPQHF. The chain carries TRBV6-6 and TRBJ1-5; TRBD1 might be the D (6 bases). Trimming cost V 6 bases and J 4 bases, with 19 bases left between them. This CDR3 contains 16 residues. The V gene's germline CDR1 is MNHNY and CDR2 SVGAGI (reference sequence).

The chain joins TRBV5-1 to TRBJ2-5, with 11 bases aligning to TRBD1. Germline-derived CDR1 and CDR2 are SGHRS and YFSETQ. V gave up 4 bases and J gave up 5 bases; unmatched junction bases: 10. CDR3 length: 16 amino acids. The CDR3 region is CASSPSGTGGGETQYF. CDR3 bases: TGCGCCAGCAGCCCTTCCGGGACAGGGGGTGGGGAGACCCAGTACTTC.

The CDR3 region is CAWSFRNTEAFF. The CDR3 DNA follows: TGTGCCTGGAGTTTCAGAAACACTGAAGCTTTCTTT. V usage is TRBV30 and J usage is TRBJ1-1; no firm D call. Looked up from germline, CDR1 is GTSNPN and CDR2 is SVGIG (reference sequence). V was pared by 2 bases and J by 2 bases, with 6 bases between. The CDR3 has 12 amino acids.

This chain connects TRBV19 to TRBJ1-5; 9 bases are shared with TRBD1. J was trimmed by 2 bases and V by 3 bases; bases with no gene match: 14. This CDR3 has 19 amino acids. The germline gives CDR1 LNHDA, CDR2 SQIVND (reference sequence). This CDR3 is CASSINPTGGYVGNQPQHF. CDR3 DNA: TGTGCCAGTAGTATTAATCCCACAGGGGGCTACGTGGGCAATCAGCCCCAGCATTTT.

The chain carries TRBV19 and TRBJ1-4; 7 bases line up with TRBD1. Trimming at V came to 7 bases and at J to 5 bases, leaving 7 bases not matched to a gene. This CDR3 has 14 amino acids. The V gene's germline CDR1 is LNHDA and CDR2 SQIVND (reference sequence). CDR3 residues: CASKGAWWNEKLFF. CDR3 sequence (DNA): TGTGCCAGTAAGGGGGCCTGGTGGAATGAAAAACTGTTTTTT.